One sample yielded the 2 T cell receptor beta chains listed below, sequenced in a study of T cell responses to AZD1222 COVID-19 vaccine. The repertoire was sequenced with immunoSEQ multiplex PCR; TCRdb's copy has only in-frame clones and lacks some. Of around 110,000 clones in the sample, approximately 90% were seen once. The sample was peripheral blood, taken 28 days after the second AZD1222 dose. Every receptor here comes from an adult who received the AZD1222 COVID-19 vaccine.

This chain connects TRBV27 to TRBJ1-6; maybe TRBD1 (5 bases). Trimming pared 3 bases from V and 5 bases from J, leaving 14 bases between. Germline assignment: CDR1 MNHEY and CDR2 SMNVEV (reference sequence). CDR3 length: 16 amino acids. CDR3 coding DNA: TGTGCCAGCAGTTTGTGGGACGGGAGCCATAATTCACCCCTCCACTTT. It yields the protein CASSLWDGSHNSPLHF.

The rearrangement uses TRBV27 and TRBJ1-6; no clear D gene. Looked up from germline, CDR1 is MNHEY and CDR2 is SMNVEV (reference sequence). Trimming stripped 7 bases from V and 5 bases from J, with 6 bases between. CDR3 length: 12 amino acids. Written as DNA, the CDR3 is TGTGCCAGCAACAACCATAATTCACCCCTCCACTTT. Translation: CASNNHNSPLHF.